These 22 T cell receptor beta chains were all obtained from the same sample, sequenced in a study of blood T cell repertoires in COVID-19. Some clones are missing from TCRdb's copy, which holds only in-frame ones; the method was immunoSEQ multiplex PCR. The data contain roughly 250,000 clones, about 87% of them singletons. Sample: peripheral blood. The receptors here all came from a woman in her forties with acute or convalescent COVID-19.

This sequence joins TRBV5-6 and TRBJ1-6; a weak D match, TRBD1 (5 bases). CDR1 is SGHDT and CDR2 is YYEEEE in the germline V gene. V lost 1 base, J lost 9 bases, and 11 bases lay in between. This CDR3 has 14 residues. CDR3 in amino acids: CASSLPGWISPLHF. CDR3 DNA sequence: TGTGCCAGCAGCTTGCCAGGGTGGATTTCACCCCTCCACTTT.

The CDR3 nucleotides are TGTGCCTGGAGTGTGCACTTCTTCTACGAGCAGTACGTC. Translating gives CAWSVHFFYEQYV. The chain joins TRBV30 to TRBJ2-7; D is uncertain. The CDR3 totals 13 residues. CDR1 GTSNPN and CDR2 SVGIG come from the germline V gene (reference sequence). Trimming shortened V by 0 bases and J by 3 bases, and 9 bases separated the two germline ends.

The gene calls are TRBV5-1 and TRBJ2-1; possibly TRBD2 for D (7 bases). The V and J ends lost 1 base and 7 bases respectively, with 24 bases between them. The CDR3 is 18 residues long. From germline, CDR1 is SGHRS and CDR2 YFSETQ. The CDR3 DNA is TGCGCCAGCAGCTTGCAACCAGGAGGGGGGGCCTTTATAAATGAGCAGTTCTTC. Translation gives CASSLQPGGGAFINEQFF.

The chain links TRBV27 to TRBJ1-4; no clear D gene. This CDR3 spans 14 amino acids. Germline-derived CDR1 and CDR2 are MNHEY and SMNVEV (reference sequence). Between the trimmed V and J ends, which lost 3 bases and 7 bases, there was a span of 12 bases. CDR3 nucleotides: TGTGCCAGCAGTTTTGGCAGTCGAGGTGAAAAACTGTTTTTT. This codes for CASSFGSRGEKLFF.

The CDR3 spells CASTLGWEQFF. The DNA of the CDR3 is TGTGCCAGCACGCTTGGCTGGGAGCAGTTCTTC. The chain carries TRBV6-5 and TRBJ2-1, with D unresolved. This CDR3 contains 11 residues. Germline V gene data show CDR1 as MNHEY and CDR2 as SVGAGI. V lost 7 bases to trimming and J lost 10 bases, with 11 bases between them.

The J gene is TRBJ1-5, the V gene TRBV18, with 7 bases matching TRBD1. This CDR3 spans 17 amino acids. Per the germline V gene, CDR1 is KGHSH and CDR2 is LQKENI. The trim removed 6 bases at V and 2 bases at J, leaving 13 bases unmatched. For the CDR3, the DNA is TGTGCCAGCTCCCATTTTCGACAGGGCGACGGCAATCAGCCCCAGCATTTT. Amino acids: CASSHFRQGDGNQPQHF.

The chain uses TRBV12-5 and TRBJ1-2; D not resolved. V gave up 7 bases and J gave up 0 bases, with 27 bases separating them. The germline V gene encodes CDR1 LGHNT and CDR2 FRNRAP. This CDR3 region has 19 residues. The DNA of the CDR3 is TGTGCTAGTGCCTTTTCAACGGAGGCCACGATACTTCCTAACTATGGCTACACCTTC. Its translation is CASAFSTEATILPNYGYTF. Full variable domain (rest looked up from reference TRBV12-5 and TRBJ1-2): DARVTQTPRHKVTEMGQEVTMRCQPILGHNTVFWYRQTMMQGLELLAYFRNRAPLDDSGMPKDRFSAEMPDATLATLKIQPSEPRDSAVYFCASAFSTEATILPNYGYTFGSGTRLTVV.

V usage is TRBV27 and J usage is TRBJ1-1; unclear D gene. Trimming pared 0 bases from V and 4 bases from J, leaving 12 bases between. This CDR3 region has 15 residues. CDR1 and CDR2 from the germline V gene are MNHEY and SMNVEV (reference sequence). The chain's CDR3 is CASSLSRGSVTEAFF. The CDR3 bases are TGTGCCAGCAGTTTATCTCGGGGTTCGGTCACTGAAGCTTTCTTT.

The V gene is TRBV11-2, the J gene TRBJ2-5; D may be TRBD1 (5 bases). From germline, CDR1 is SGHAT and CDR2 FQNNGV. V was trimmed by 2 bases and J by 5 bases, leaving 9 bases between them. The CDR3 covers 13 residues. The CDR3 sequence is CASSLWGRETQYF. As DNA, the CDR3 is TGTGCCAGCAGCTTATGGGGCCGGGAGACCCAGTACTTC.

This clone was observed a handful of times. The chain recombines TRBV12-3 or TRBV12-4 with TRBJ1-1; 9 positions agree with TRBD1. V gave up 5 bases and J gave up 10 bases; unmatched junction bases: 2. CDR3 length: 11 amino acids. The CDR3 loop reads CASSHRGPAFF. DNA of the CDR3: TGTGCCAGCAGTCACAGGGGGCCAGCTTTCTTT.

The rearrangement links TRBV19 to TRBJ1-6, with TRBD1 matching over 9 bases. Germline V lookup: CDR1 LNHDA, CDR2 SQIVND (reference sequence). The CDR3 has 18 residues. V was pared by 5 bases and J by 8 bases, with 16 bases of the junction left unmatched. CDR3 DNA: TGTGCCAGTAGTCCCGGAAGCGCGGGACAGGGACTGGATTCACCCCTCCACTTT. As protein: CASSPGSAGQGLDSPLHF.

Worth noting for this clone: This sample includes further DNA sequences coding for the same CDR3. V gene TRBV2 combines with J gene TRBJ1-2; TRBD1 is a possible D gene (6 bases). Germline V gene sequence: CDR1 SNHLY, CDR2 FYNNEI. The length of the CDR3 is 13 residues. Between the trimmed V and J ends, which lost 6 bases and 2 bases, there was a span of 10 bases. The CDR3 nucleotides are TGTGCCAGCAGAGCTACAGGGAACTATGGCTACACCTTC. This translates into CASRATGNYGYTF.

This rearrangement joins TRBV10-1 to TRBJ2-3; 9 nucleotides line up with TRBD2. V trimming: 5 bases; J trimming: 2 bases; junction bases outside the gene matches: 8. The CDR3 spans 16 residues. Looked up from germline, CDR1 is WNHNN and CDR2 is SYGVQD (reference sequence). In DNA form, the CDR3 reads TGCGCCAGCAGTCCCCTGAGCGGGGGGTACACAGATACGCAGTATTTT. Protein product: CASSPLSGGYTDTQYF.

The CDR3 reads CASSPYTVGTPNTEAFF. CDR3 DNA sequence: TGTGCCAGCAGCCCGTATACGGTCGGGACACCGAACACTGAAGCTTTCTTT. The chain uses TRBV3-1 (or the pseudogene TRBV3-2) and TRBJ1-1, with D perhaps matching TRBD1 (6 bases). CDR3 size: 17 residues. Germline V gives CDR1 LGHDT, CDR2 YNNKEL (reference sequence). Between the trimmed V and J ends, which lost 4 bases and 1 base, there was a span of 19 bases.

A few counts support this clone. The V and J genes are TRBV9 and TRBJ1-2; possibly TRBD1 for D (5 bases). This CDR3 contains 14 residues. Between the trimmed V and J ends, which lost 4 bases and 2 bases, there was a span of 12 bases. Germline V gene lookup returns CDR1 SGDLS and CDR2 YYNGEE. CDR3 sequence reads: CASSPLGGNYGYTF. CDR3 nucleotides: TGTGCCAGCAGCCCTCTGGGGGGAAACTATGGCTACACCTTC.

This rearrangement joins TRBV9 to TRBJ1-5, with TRBD1 as a possible D gene (5 bases). Germline V gene data show CDR1 as SGDLS and CDR2 as YYNGEE. This CDR3 has 15 residues. V lost 0 bases, J lost 4 bases, and 11 bases lay in between. The CDR3 DNA is TGTGCCAGCAGCGTAGATTGGGGCTTGAATCAGCCCCAGCATTTT. This gives the protein CASSVDWGLNQPQHF.

The chain links TRBV18 to TRBJ1-6, with TRBD1 identical over 7 bases. With 3 bases clipped from V and 7 bases from J, the junction kept 6 bases outside the gene matches. The CDR3 covers 15 residues. The V gene's germline CDR1 is KGHSH and CDR2 LQKENI. In DNA, the CDR3 is TGTGCCAGCTCACCGACCCCGGGACAGAATTCACCCCTCCACTTT. It specifies CASSPTPGQNSPLHF.

The V gene is TRBV9, the J gene TRBJ2-2; D gene unclear. The V gene lost 0 bases and the J gene lost 5 bases, with 11 bases spanning the gap. Germline CDR1 and CDR2: SGDLS and YYNGEE. There are 15 residues in the CDR3. The CDR3 loop reads CASSVDVRLTGELFF. CDR3 bases: TGTGCCAGCAGCGTAGACGTGAGGCTGACCGGGGAGCTGTTTTTT.

The CDR3 is CASSFYRRGLPGYTF. In DNA form, the CDR3 reads TGTGCCAGCAGCTTTTACCGTAGGGGACTTCCTGGCTACACCTTC. This chain links TRBV7-9 with TRBJ1-2, with a weak D call TRBD1 (5 bases). The CDR3 runs to 15 residues. Germline lookup yields CDR1 SEHNR and CDR2 FQNEAQ (reference sequence). The V end was cut by 3 bases, the J end by 7 bases, with 18 bases between.

The chain links TRBV4-1 to TRBJ2-2; D is undetermined. This CDR3 contains 16 residues. The V and J ends lost 2 bases and 7 bases respectively, with 17 bases between them. The germline gives CDR1 MGHRA, CDR2 YSYEKL. CDR3 DNA sequence: TGCGCCAGCAGCCAAACGCCCTCGACTGTCAGCGGGGAGCTGTTTTTT. Protein sequence: CASSQTPSTVSGELFF.

The chain carries TRBV7-2 and TRBJ2-5, with D unresolved. Trimming took 1 base from V and 4 from J, leaving 7 bases between them. The V gene's germline CDR1 is SGHTA and CDR2 FQGNSA. The CDR3 sequence is 13 residues long. CDR3 bases: TGTGCCAGCAGCTTAGAAATATTAGAGACCCAGTACTTC. Amino acids: CASSLEILETQYF.

The chain joins TRBV5-1 to TRBJ1-6; TRBD1 is a possible D gene (6 bases). The CDR3 spans 16 residues. The germline V and J ends were trimmed by 0 bases and 2 bases, with 9 bases remaining between them. Germline V gene lookup returns CDR1 SGHRS and CDR2 YFSETQ. CDR3 protein: CASSLVGGPYNSPLHF. The CDR3 coding sequence is TGCGCCAGCAGCTTGGTTGGGGGCCCCTATAATTCACCCCTCCACTTT.